Listed here are 10 T cell receptor beta chains from one sample, sequenced in a study of graft-versus-host responses after intestinal transplantation (dated by TCRdb to the early 2020s). No antigen is known for these receptors. The intended sense of this specimen's time point label: cells obtained before transplantation from donor or recipient. Libraries were constructed by the immunoSEQ multiplex PCR assay. Sourced from immuneACCESS, this table was stored by TCRdb with only in-frame sequences that have V and J called. A share of the clones is absent; for the studies checked, an unresolved V gene accounts for under half, and the remainder has no known explanation. The sample data list 88,000 or so clones, and 90% of these were observed just once. The top ten hold around 0.1% of the sample. The sequenced sample was unstimulated CD4+ T cells sorted from spleen or lymph node cells, obtained before intestinal transplant. These receptors were taken from a human donor who received an intestinal transplant.

The V and J genes are TRBV6-5 and TRBJ1-1, with D perhaps matching TRBD1 (5 bases). In germline, CDR1 is MNHEY, CDR2 SVGAGI. This CDR3 region has 15 residues. V was pared by 2 bases and J by 11 bases, with 21 bases between. This CDR3 reads CASSYARQGVPSAFF. In nucleotides, the CDR3 is TGTGCCAGCAGTTACGCTCGGCAGGGCGTCCCGAGCGCTTTCTTT.

Notes on this clone: In the same sample, other DNA sequences code for this CDR3. The chain carries TRBV4-1 and TRBJ1-2, with a tentative D call TRBD1 (6 bases). CDR3 size: 16 residues. V dropped 4 bases and J dropped 4 bases, with 19 bases sitting between them. Germline V gives CDR1 MGHRA, CDR2 YSYEKL. DNA for the CDR3: TGCGCCAGCAGCCCTGCTGCAGGGGCTGGGATCTATGGCTACACCTTC. This sequence encodes CASSPAAGAGIYGYTF.

The chain recombines TRBV11-3 with TRBJ2-5, with D tentatively TRBD1 (6 bases). Germline assignment: CDR1 SGHNT and CDR2 YENEEA. Trimming cost V 5 bases and J 3 bases, with 10 bases left between them. The CDR3 is 13 residues long. This chain's CDR3 is CASSRGTEETQYF. In nucleotides, the CDR3 is TGTGCCAGCAGCAGGGGGACCGAAGAGACCCAGTACTTC.

CDR3 in DNA: TGTGCCAGCAGTGAAGTACAGTTTGGCAATCAGCCCCAGCATTTT. Its protein is CASSEVQFGNQPQHF. The genes are TRBV6-1 and TRBJ1-5; D not certain. Germline CDR1 MNHNS, CDR2 SASEGT. The CDR3 covers 15 residues. V lost 1 base, J lost 2 bases, and 9 bases lay in between.

The rearrangement joins TRBV5-1 to TRBJ2-3; D gene unclear. CDR3 size: 14 residues. Trimming cost V 0 bases and J 0 bases, with 5 bases left between them. Germline V gives CDR1 SGHRS, CDR2 YFSETQ. The CDR3 here is CASSLDRSTDTQYF. The CDR3 DNA sequence: TGCGCCAGCAGCTTGGACAGAAGCACAGATACGCAGTATTTT. The complete variable domain, with remaining parts taken from reference TRBV5-1 and TRBJ2-3, reads KAGVTQTPRYLIKTRGQQVTLSCSPISGHRSVSWYQQTPGQGLQFLFEYFSETQRNKGNFPGRFSGRQFSNSRSEMNVSTLELGDSALYLCASSLDRSTDTQYFGPGTRLTVL.

J is TRBJ2-5 and V is TRBV29-1; 9 bases map to TRBD1. Per germline, CDR1 SQVTM and CDR2 ANQGSEA. The ends lost 6 bases at V and 5 bases at J; junction bases unmatched: 10. This CDR3 has 14 amino acids. The DNA for the CDR3 is TGCAGCGTCAGAGGGACAGGGAGTGGGGAGACCCAGTACTTC. Residues: CSVRGTGSGETQYF.

The V call is TRBV5-4, the J call TRBJ2-1; D perhaps matches TRBD1 (5 bases). The V end was cut by 4 bases, the J end by 6 bases, with 11 bases between. Per germline, CDR1 SGHNT and CDR2 YYREEE (reference sequence). The CDR3 consists of 13 residues. CDR3 DNA sequence: TGTGCCAGCAGCCCTGACAGTCGCAATGAGCAGTTCTTC. This gives the protein CASSPDSRNEQFF.

The gene calls are TRBV7-2 and TRBJ2-7; 7 bases agree with TRBD1. The CDR3 contains 15 residues. Germline V gives CDR1 SGHTA, CDR2 FQGNSA. V lost 2 bases to trimming and J lost 0 bases; unmatched junction nucleotides: 4. The DNA of the CDR3 is TGTGCCAGCAGCTTATTAGGACAGGACTCCTACGAGCAGTACTTC. Amino acids: CASSLLGQDSYEQYF.

The rearrangement joins TRBV19 to TRBJ2-7; D unclear. The CDR3 runs to 14 residues. Trimming removed 5 bases from V and 0 bases from J, with 11 bases in between. Germline assignment: CDR1 LNHDA and CDR2 SQIVND (reference sequence). CDR3 sequence: CASSAHEASYEQYF. CDR3 DNA sequence: TGTGCCAGTAGTGCCCACGAAGCCTCCTACGAGCAGTACTTC.

The chain is built from TRBV11-2 and TRBJ2-2; 8 nucleotides match TRBD1. CDR1 is SGHAT and CDR2 is FQNNGV in the germline V gene. The CDR3 has 15 amino acids. V was clipped by 6 bases and J by 5 bases; unmatched bases: 8. The CDR3 nucleotides are TGTGCCAGCAGTCCCGGACAGGGAGTGACCGGGGAGCTGTTTTTT. Its protein product is CASSPGQGVTGELFF.